Presented here are 30 T cell receptor beta chains from one specimen sequenced in a study of T cell responses to AZD1222 COVID-19 vaccine (dated by TCRdb to the early 2020s). Libraries were prepared through the immunoSEQ multiplex PCR assay. TCRdb holds this immuneACCESS table with in-frame rearrangements only. Some clones are missing; in checked studies, unresolved V genes explain under half, and the rest has no known cause. The sample table holds 75,000 to 80,000 clones, of which roughly 90% were seen once. About 1.3% of the sample goes to the ten largest clones. The sample's time point, from its label and the paper: about 28 days (+/-7) after the second vaccine dose. Sequencing used peripheral blood, obtained 28 days after the second AZD1222 dose. These receptor sequences come from an adult who received the AZD1222 COVID-19 vaccine.

V and J are TRBV2 and TRBJ1-2; perhaps TRBD1 as D (6 bases). Trimming took off 6 bases at V and 4 bases at J, with 15 bases between the two ends. This CDR3 has 14 amino acids. Germline-derived CDR1 and CDR2 are SNHLY and FYNNEI. The CDR3 DNA follows: TGTGCCAGCAGAGCCTTCGGGGGGCTCTATGGCTACACCTTC. This translates into CASRAFGGLYGYTF.

The chain links TRBV3-1 (or the pseudogene TRBV3-2) to TRBJ1-6; D gene ambiguous. The length of the CDR3 is 13 residues. V was clipped by 6 bases and J by 9 bases, with 12 bases between them. Germline CDR1 LGHDT, CDR2 YNNKEL (reference sequence). DNA of the CDR3: TGTGCCAGCAGTCGACGGGAGGGTTCACCCCTCCACTTT. Amino acids: CASSRREGSPLHF.

This clone appeared a single time. This chain connects TRBV14 to TRBJ2-7, with D unclear. CDR3 length: 13 residues. CDR1 and CDR2 (germline): SGHDN, FVKESK. The V and J ends lost 4 bases and 7 bases respectively, with 14 bases between them. The CDR3 here is CASSRLSLSEQYF. CDR3 DNA: TGTGCCAGCAGCCGGCTCAGTTTGAGTGAGCAGTACTTC.

This chain links TRBV3-1 (or the pseudogene TRBV3-2) with TRBJ2-6; TRBD1 agrees at 7 bases. Germline values: CDR1 LGHDT, CDR2 YNNKEL (reference sequence). This CDR3 spans 15 amino acids. V lost 4 bases, J lost 2 bases, and 2 bases stayed unmatched. CDR3 sequence (DNA): TGTGCCAGCAGCCCAGGGGGAACTGGGGCCAACGTCCTGACTTTC. Residues: CASSPGGTGANVLTF.

The rearrangement joins TRBV19 to TRBJ2-7; D not certain. V dropped 5 bases and J dropped 0 bases, with 11 bases sitting between them. Per germline, CDR1 LNHDA and CDR2 SQIVND (reference sequence). CDR3 size: 14 residues. The CDR3 DNA reads TGTGCCAGTAGTCTCGGGCCTTACTCCTACGAGCAGTACTTC. Translated, it gives CASSLGPYSYEQYF.

The rearrangement links TRBV29-1 to TRBJ2-5, with a possible D match to TRBD2 (5 bases). Trimming left V 2 bases short and J 1 base short, with 8 bases between. The CDR3 is 13 residues long. Germline V gene sequence: CDR1 SQVTM, CDR2 ANQGSEA. The CDR3 protein is CSVENLAQETQYF. The CDR3 DNA reads as TGCAGCGTTGAAAACCTAGCCCAAGAGACCCAGTACTTC.

This chain links TRBV7-2 with TRBJ2-7, with TRBD1 as a possible D gene (6 bases). Germline loops: CDR1 SGHTA, CDR2 FQGNSA. Trimming stripped 0 bases from V and 2 bases from J, with 11 bases between. The CDR3 has 15 amino acids. The CDR3 reads CASSLAADRTYEQYF. The CDR3 DNA sequence: TGTGCCAGCAGCTTAGCTGCCGACAGGACCTACGAGCAGTACTTC.

The chain carries TRBV25-1 and TRBJ1-2; no clear D gene. The CDR3 runs to 12 residues. Germline V gene lookup returns CDR1 MGHDK and CDR2 SYGVNS. V lost 1 base and J 8 bases, leaving 8 bases between the germline ends. Here the CDR3 reads CASSESGGGYTF. The CDR3 DNA reads TGTGCCAGCAGTGAATCTGGAGGCGGCTACACCTTC.

The chain recombines TRBV7-7 with TRBJ1-1, with no clear D. Looked up from germline, CDR1 is SSHAT and CDR2 is FNYEAQ (reference sequence). CDR3 size: 13 residues. Between the trimmed V and J ends, which lost 5 bases and 6 bases, there was a span of 13 bases. CDR3 region: CASSPGREAEAFF. CDR3 DNA: TGTGCCAGCAGCCCAGGAAGGGAGGCTGAAGCTTTCTTT.

This chain links TRBV28 with TRBJ1-1, with D perhaps matching TRBD1 (6 bases). Germline V lookup: CDR1 MDHEN, CDR2 SYDVKM. Trimming shortened V by 6 bases and J by 5 bases, and 22 bases separated the two germline ends. This CDR3 region has 16 residues. The chain's CDR3 is CASRPSAGGRGTEAFF. In DNA, the CDR3 is TGTGCCAGCAGACCCTCGGCCGGGGGCAGAGGTACTGAAGCTTTCTTT.

This chain connects TRBV19 to TRBJ2-5, with D perhaps matching TRBD1 or TRBD2 (5 bases each). The V gene's germline CDR1 is LNHDA and CDR2 SQIVND (reference sequence). CDR3 length: 15 amino acids. The V end was cut by 5 bases, the J end by 1 base, with 14 bases between. The DNA of the CDR3 is TGTGCCAGTAGTGTAGGGACCGTAATCCAAGAGACCCAGTACTTC. This codes for CASSVGTVIQETQYF. Supplemented by reference TRBV19 and TRBJ2-5, the full variable domain reads DGGITQSPKYLFRKEGQNVTLSCEQNLNHDAMYWYRQDPGQGLRLIYYSQIVNDFQKGDIAEGYSVSREKKESFPLTVTSAQKNPTAFYLCASSVGTVIQETQYFGPGTRLLVL.

The chain combines TRBV4-1 with TRBJ1-1; TRBD1 is a possible D gene (6 bases). The germline CDR1 and CDR2 sequences are MGHRA and YSYEKL. V was pared by 4 bases and J by 0 bases, with 21 bases between. This CDR3 is 18 amino acids long. CDR3 sequence (DNA): TGCGCCAGCAGCCTCATGGTAGGAGGGGGATTGATGAACACTGAAGCTTTCTTT. It translates to CASSLMVGGGLMNTEAFF.

This sequence joins TRBV27 and TRBJ2-1; 12 nucleotides align to TRBD1. After removal of 4 bases from V and 5 bases from J, the junction contained 9 bases not matched to a gene. The CDR3 runs to 17 residues. Germline CDR1 is MNHEY and CDR2 is SMNVEV (reference sequence). CDR3: CASSSFWDRGQNNEQFF. CDR3 coding DNA: TGTGCCAGCAGTTCTTTTTGGGACAGGGGGCAAAACAATGAGCAGTTCTTC.

The chain employs TRBV14 and TRBJ1-6; tentatively, D is TRBD1 (5 bases). Germline loops: CDR1 SGHDN, CDR2 FVKESK. V was trimmed by 1 base and J by 10 bases, leaving 14 bases between them. The CDR3 totals 15 residues. DNA for the CDR3: TGTGCCAGCAGCCAAGGGAGTGGGGGTTACTCACCCCTCCACTTT. Its translation is CASSQGSGGYSPLHF. The whole variable domain, filled in from reference TRBV14 and TRBJ1-6, reads EAGVTQFPSHSVIEKGQTVTLRCDPISGHDNLYWYRRVMGKEIKFLLHFVKESKQDESGMPNNRFLAERTGGTYSTLKVQPAELEDSGVYFCASSQGSGGYSPLHFGNGTRLTVT.

The chain carries TRBV5-1 and TRBJ1-2, with TRBD1 identical over 7 bases. CDR1 and CDR2 (germline): SGHRS, YFSETQ. The CDR3 has 15 residues. The trim removed 0 bases at V and 2 bases at J, leaving 4 bases unmatched. The chain's CDR3 is CASSLGGQSNYGYTF. The CDR3 nucleotides are TGCGCCAGCAGCTTGGGGGGACAGAGCAACTATGGCTACACCTTC.

The chain joins TRBV11-2 to TRBJ1-1; possible D gene TRBD1, 5 bases. Trimming took 7 bases from V and 6 from J, leaving 12 bases between them. CDR3 length equals 12 residues. Germline loops: CDR1 SGHAT, CDR2 FQNNGV. This CDR3 reads CASTLQGPEAFF. CDR3 coding DNA: TGTGCCAGCACCCTCCAGGGACCTGAAGCTTTCTTT.

The rearrangement joins TRBV5-1 to TRBJ1-2; the D is unclear. This CDR3 contains 13 residues. Germline V CDR1 and CDR2: SGHRS, YFSETQ. Deletions cut 2 bases from V and 0 bases from J, with 5 bases between. This CDR3 is CASSFLANYGYTF. The CDR3 DNA is TGCGCCAGCAGCTTCCTGGCTAACTATGGCTACACCTTC.

V and J are TRBV5-4 and TRBJ1-2; D is possibly TRBD1 (5 bases). The CDR3 is 15 amino acids. Germline assignment: CDR1 SGHNT and CDR2 YYREEE (reference sequence). Trimming took off 0 bases at V and 3 bases at J, with 12 bases between the two ends. Here the CDR3 DNA reads TGTGCCAGCAGCTTGGTTGGACCGGGGGACTATGGCTACACCTTC. Protein: CASSLVGPGDYGYTF.

This chain connects TRBV30 to TRBJ1-4, with TRBD1 identical over 9 bases. Germline V gene lookup returns CDR1 GTSNPN and CDR2 SVGIG (reference sequence). The V gene end was trimmed by 0 bases and the J gene end by 2 bases; junction bases not matched to a gene: 10. The CDR3 is 18 residues long. The CDR3 DNA sequence: TGTGCCTGGAGTGTACATTGGACAGGGGAAGCCACTAATGAAAAACTGTTTTTT. This gives the protein CAWSVHWTGEATNEKLFF.

The rearrangement uses TRBV5-6 and TRBJ2-7; the match to TRBD1 covers 11 bases. Germline lookup yields CDR1 SGHDT and CDR2 YYEEEE. The junction had 13 bases not matched to a gene; V was cut back by 4 bases and J by 7 bases. This CDR3 is 16 amino acids long. The CDR3 spells CASSPTGTGGVFEQYF. CDR3 bases: TGTGCCAGCAGCCCTACCGGGACAGGGGGAGTATTTGAGCAGTACTTC.

The rearrangement joins TRBV5-5 to TRBJ2-5, with 8 bases fitting TRBD1. CDR1 and CDR2 (germline): SGHKS, YYEKEE (reference sequence). The CDR3 loop spans 14 amino acids. With V trimmed by 6 bases and J by 5 bases, 9 bases remained unmatched. CDR3 sequence reads: CASKDRGPGETQYF. The CDR3 nucleotides read TGTGCCAGCAAAGACAGGGGCCCGGGCGAGACCCAGTACTTC.

CDR3 DNA: TGCGCCAGCAGCCACCCGACAGGGGGCCTTGGTGGCTACACCTTC. Translation: CASSHPTGGLGGYTF. The rearrangement joins TRBV4-1 to TRBJ1-2, with 10 nucleotides matching TRBD1. The V gene's germline CDR1 is MGHRA and CDR2 YSYEKL. CDR3 length: 15 amino acids. V dropped 3 bases and J dropped 7; count of bases not matched to a gene: 8.

The chain links TRBV28 to TRBJ2-7; 9 nucleotides match TRBD1. Germline lookup yields CDR1 MDHEN and CDR2 SYDVKM. Trimming cost V 6 bases and J 11 bases; bases outside gene matches: 8. This CDR3 comprises 12 residues. The CDR3 loop is CASSATGQGKYF. CDR3 nucleotides: TGTGCCAGCAGCGCCACCGGACAGGGGAAGTACTTC.

The chain links TRBV2 to TRBJ1-2; D unresolved. V was trimmed by 3 bases and J by 8 bases, leaving 10 bases between them. Germline CDR1 and CDR2: SNHLY and FYNNEI. The CDR3 contains 12 residues. The CDR3 coding sequence is TGTGCCAGCAGTGATCAGGAGAGGGGCTACACCTTC. It is translated as CASSDQERGYTF.

V and J are TRBV19 and TRBJ1-1, with 8 bases that match TRBD1. The CDR3 extends over 17 amino acids. CDR1 is LNHDA and CDR2 is SQIVND in the germline V gene (reference sequence). V lost 0 bases to trimming and J lost 0 bases; unmatched junction nucleotides: 6. In nucleotides, the CDR3 is TGTGCCAGTAGTATAGAGCCTTCCAGGGGGCTGAACACTGAAGCTTTCTTT. Its protein product is CASSIEPSRGLNTEAFF.

In its sample, this clone was seen once. The CDR3 coding sequence is TGCGCCAGCAGCATCAATCCAGGGGTGGGAGGCTACACCTTC. It translates to CASSINPGVGGYTF. V usage is TRBV5-1 and J usage is TRBJ1-2; D is possibly TRBD1 (6 bases). The CDR3 extends over 14 amino acids. Germline V gene sequence: CDR1 SGHRS, CDR2 YFSETQ. Trimming stripped 4 bases from V and 8 bases from J, with 18 bases between.

The V gene is TRBV19, the J gene TRBJ2-1; weak D call: TRBD2 (5 bases). The CDR3 is made up of 11 amino acids. V lost 9 bases and J 8 bases, leaving 11 bases between the germline ends. CDR1 and CDR2 from the germline V gene are LNHDA and SQIVND (reference sequence). CDR3 sequence (DNA): TGTGCCAGCCTCGCCGGGGATGAGCAGTTCTTC. Translated: CASLAGDEQFF.

The CDR3 region is CATSEDRGIGGYTF. The CDR3 nucleotides read TGTGCCACCAGCGAAGACAGGGGGATTGGTGGCTACACCTTC. This chain uses TRBV15 with TRBJ1-2, with 9 bases aligning to TRBD1. The CDR3 runs to 14 residues. Germline CDR1 reads LNHNV; CDR2 reads YYDKDF (reference sequence). V was clipped by 5 bases and J by 7 bases; unmatched bases: 8.

The chain couples TRBV14 to TRBJ1-3, with D possibly TRBD1 on 5 matching bases. V was cut by 1 base and J by 5 bases, with 9 bases left in between. CDR1 is SGHDN, CDR2 FVKESK, per germline. The CDR3 loop spans 14 amino acids. The CDR3 spells CASSQAGLRNTIYF. Here the CDR3 DNA reads TGTGCCAGCAGCCAAGCAGGGTTAAGAAACACCATATATTTT.

This rearrangement joins TRBV9 to TRBJ2-1, with D possibly matching TRBD1 (6 bases). The V and J ends lost 4 bases and 10 bases respectively, with 15 bases between them. This CDR3 has 13 amino acids. Looked up from germline, CDR1 is SGDLS and CDR2 is YYNGEE. The CDR3 region has the DNA TGTGCCAGCAGCATGGGAGCAGGGGAGGAGCAGTTCTTC. This codes for CASSMGAGEEQFF.